A single sample is the source of the 2 T cell receptor beta chains below, sequenced in a study of vaccination and CD4 T cells after COVID-19. These receptors' targets are unknown. The Oncomine TCR Beta short-read assay was applied to DNA of cultured CD4+ T cells. Using its own MiXCR run on the PCR reads, TCRdb lists one record per CDR3 protein. The table shows around 18,000 distinct CDR3 sequences, with under 65% occurring only once. Time point denoted: late sampling 161 to 241 days after vaccination in a few convalescent patients. The treatment was: roughly ten-day PBMC culture with coronavirus spike peptide pools or control peptides (ViraFEST assay). Source: CD4+ T cells from blood, cultured in vitro, taken about 7 months after SARS-CoV-2 vaccination. Source of these receptors: a human donor who had recovered from COVID-19.

This chain links TRBV6-1 with TRBJ1-1, with 7 bases that match TRBD1. V lost 6 bases and J lost 3; bases outside the gene matches: 10. This CDR3 comprises 15 residues. Germline V lookup: CDR1 MNHNS, CDR2 SASEGT. The CDR3 DNA follows: TGTGCCAGCAGGGAGGGACAGCAGACGGACACTGAAGCTTTCTTT. Encoded protein: CASREGQQTDTEAFF.

The chain couples TRBV19 to TRBJ1-1; perhaps TRBD1 as D (6 bases). Germline V gives CDR1 LNHDA, CDR2 SQIVND (reference sequence). The length of the CDR3 is 15 residues. The germline V and J ends were trimmed by 4 bases and 4 bases, with 16 bases remaining between them. The chain's CDR3 is CASSNPFRGATEAFF. In DNA form, the CDR3 reads TGTGCCAGTAGTAACCCATTTCGGGGGGCCACTGAAGCTTTCTTT. The full variable domain, completed using reference TRBV19 and TRBJ1-1, is DGGITQSPKYLFRKEGQNVTLSCEQNLNHDAMYWYRQDPGQGLRLIYYSQIVNDFQKGDIAEGYSVSREKKESFPLTVTSAQKNPTAFYLCASSNPFRGATEAFFGQGTRLTVV.